The 24 T cell receptor beta chains listed next were all sequenced from one sample in a study of T-cell memory formation after mild COVID-19. TCRdb re-derived calls from the 5' RACE reads in MiXCR, one entry per CDR3 protein. The profile shows 530,000 or so distinct CDR3 sequences, 17% of them singletons. The source material was PBMCs or a T cell subset sorted from them (not recorded which). These receptors all come from an adult woman who had mild COVID-19 (a few samples of this study predate the infection). Cell type and time point are not known.

This clonotype was counted a few times. V usage is TRBV2 and J usage is TRBJ2-7; 7 nucleotides match TRBD2. The ends lost 3 bases at V and 3 bases at J; junction bases unmatched: 8. CDR3 length equals 15 residues. The germline CDR1 and CDR2 sequences are SNHLY and FYNNEI. CDR3 loop: CASSDGLAANYEQYF. The CDR3 DNA is TGTGCCAGCAGTGATGGGCTAGCGGCTAACTACGAGCAGTACTTC.

This clonotype was seen many times. The chain joins TRBV20-1 to TRBJ1-1; a possible D gene is TRBD1 (6 bases). The CDR3 consists of 12 residues. Between the trimmed V and J ends, which lost 0 bases and 10 bases, there was a span of 12 bases. Looked up from germline, CDR1 is DFQATT and CDR2 is SNEGSKA (reference sequence). Here the CDR3 reads CSARDGGAIAFF. CDR3 sequence (DNA): TGCAGTGCTAGAGATGGGGGGGCGATAGCTTTCTTT.

This clonotype has more than one count but fewer than ten. The chain has TRBV7-9 and TRBJ1-2; D remains unclear. The CDR3 has 12 residues. V was trimmed by 4 bases and J by 4 bases, leaving 7 bases between them. From germline, CDR1 is SEHNR and CDR2 FQNEAQ (reference sequence). CDR3: CASSSLVYGYTF. CDR3 in DNA: TGTGCCAGCAGCTCCTTAGTCTATGGCTACACCTTC.

This clonotype occurred a few times. A junction boundary mismatches the germline segment, possibly from a read error. The chain employs TRBV12-3 or TRBV12-4 and TRBJ2-3, with 14 bases identical to TRBD2. The CDR3 has 13 amino acids. The CDR3 loop is CASSLGGLAGVRF. DNA for the CDR3: TGTGCCAGCAGTCTGGGGGGACTAGCGGGGGTACGTTTT.

This clonotype turned up a few times. The chain carries TRBV5-1 and TRBJ2-5; maybe TRBD2 (5 bases). CDR1 is SGHRS, CDR2 YFSETQ, per germline. Deletions cut 0 bases from V and 3 bases from J, with 6 bases between. This CDR3 region has 13 residues. The CDR3: CASSLGAEETQYF. CDR3 bases: TGCGCCAGCAGCTTGGGAGCGGAAGAGACCCAGTACTTC.

This rearrangement joins TRBV28 to TRBJ2-2, with D perhaps matching TRBD1 (6 bases). Trimming stripped 4 bases from V and 0 bases from J, with 15 bases between. Germline V gene data show CDR1 as MDHEN and CDR2 as SYDVKM. This CDR3 comprises 17 residues. In DNA form, the CDR3 reads TGTGCCAGCAGTTCCCCACAGGGATCTACGAACACCGGGGAGCTGTTTTTT. It encodes CASSSPQGSTNTGELFF.

V usage is TRBV24-1 and J usage is TRBJ2-1, with 11 bases aligning to TRBD2. Unmatched junction bases numbered 2, after V lost 4 bases and J lost 7 bases. The CDR3 runs to 14 residues. Germline CDR1 reads KGHDR; CDR2 reads SFDVKD. The CDR3 sequence is CATSDLAGGNEQFF. DNA of the CDR3: TGTGCCACCAGTGACTTAGCGGGGGGGAATGAGCAGTTCTTC.

The chain carries TRBV6-1 and TRBJ2-7, with D perhaps matching TRBD1 or TRBD2 (5 bases each). Germline V CDR1 and CDR2: MNHNS, SASEGT. This CDR3 spans 13 amino acids. V gave up 4 bases and J gave up 13 bases, with 20 bases separating them. CDR3 DNA sequence: TGTGCCAGCAGTGGGTGGGACGCTTTGGTCCCCTACTTC. Protein sequence: CASSGWDALVPYF.

The chain links TRBV20-1 to TRBJ2-1, with D maybe TRBD2 (6 bases). Trimming shortened V by 3 bases and J by 10 bases, and 13 bases separated the two germline ends. Germline V gene sequence: CDR1 DFQATT, CDR2 SNEGSKA (reference sequence). This CDR3 has 12 amino acids. The CDR3 nucleotides are TGCAGTGCTAGTCCCGGGGGAGGAGAGCAGTTCTTC. The encoded protein is CSASPGGGEQFF.

The genes are TRBV10-3 and TRBJ2-3; 11 bases fit TRBD2. This CDR3 spans 16 amino acids. From germline, CDR1 is ENHRY and CDR2 SYGVKD. V trimming: 5 bases; J trimming: 3 bases; junction bases outside the gene matches: 7. CDR3 coding DNA: TGTGCCATCAGTCCGGGACTAGCGGAGAAAACAGATACGCAGTATTTT. Protein product: CAISPGLAEKTDTQYF.

The chain couples TRBV24-1 to TRBJ1-1, with a tentative D call TRBD1 (6 bases). The CDR3 is 13 amino acids. V was pared by 9 bases and J by 1 base, with 11 bases between. The germline V gene has CDR1 KGHDR and CDR2 SFDVKD. The CDR3 sequence is CATALGQNTEAFF. For the CDR3, the DNA is TGTGCCACCGCCCTGGGACAGAACACTGAAGCTTTCTTT.

Details on this clonotype: Sequence at one end of the junction differs from germline and may be a read error. The chain joins TRBV9 to TRBJ2-7, with 12 bases fitting TRBD2. Germline assignment: CDR1 SGDLS and CDR2 YYNGEE. The CDR3 is made up of 14 amino acids. This CDR3 reads CDSSQTSGSHEQYF. CDR3 DNA sequence: TGTGACAGCAGTCAGACTAGCGGGAGCCACGAGCAGTACTTC.

This clonotype was seen a single time. V usage is TRBV12-3 or TRBV12-4 and J usage is TRBJ2-2; D may match TRBD1 or TRBD2 (5 bases each). CDR3 size: 13 residues. Trimming took 6 bases from V and 6 from J, leaving 11 bases between them. The chain's CDR3 is CASSRRDPGELFF. Written as DNA, the CDR3 is TGTGCCAGCAGCCGTCGGGACCCCGGGGAGCTGTTTTTT.

In this sample, this clonotype turned up a few times. V is TRBV4-1 and J is TRBJ2-3, with 10 bases aligning to TRBD2. Losses at the gene ends were 1 base for V and 4 bases for J; bases not matched to a gene: 8. This CDR3 has 17 residues. Germline values: CDR1 MGHRA, CDR2 YSYEKL. The CDR3 DNA reads TGCGCCAGCAGCCAAGTAGAAAGCGGGGGGGCCCCAGATACGCAGTATTTT. The encoded protein is CASSQVESGGAPDTQYF.

This clonotype was counted between two and nine times. The genes are TRBV24-1 and TRBJ2-5; 7 positions agree with TRBD1. The V segment lost 4 bases and the J segment 7 bases; nucleotides outside the gene matches: 11. CDR3 length: 15 amino acids. The germline V gene encodes CDR1 KGHDR and CDR2 SFDVKD. CDR3 sequence reads: CATSDPTGSVRTQYF. CDR3 nucleotide sequence: TGTGCCACCAGTGACCCGACAGGGAGTGTACGGACCCAGTACTTC.

The chain couples TRBV12-3 or TRBV12-4 to TRBJ1-2; tentative D call: TRBD1 (5 bases). The germline V and J ends were trimmed by 5 bases and 0 bases, with 13 bases remaining between them. This CDR3 contains 15 residues. The CDR3 nucleotides read TGTGCCAGCAGTCAGGGACGGAGAGCTAACTATGGCTACACCTTC. It is translated as CASSQGRRANYGYTF.

The chain combines TRBV18 with TRBJ2-7; possible D gene TRBD1, 6 bases. This CDR3 has 15 amino acids. V was cut by 2 bases and J by 4 bases, with 15 bases left in between. Germline loops: CDR1 KGHSH, CDR2 LQKENI. CDR3 sequence: CASSPTPGTPYEQYF. The DNA of the CDR3 is TGTGCCAGCTCACCAACACCCGGGACACCATACGAGCAGTACTTC.

The V gene is TRBV18, the J gene TRBJ2-7; 9 bases fit TRBD2. The CDR3 has 14 residues. The germline gives CDR1 KGHSH, CDR2 LQKENI. J lost 7 bases, V lost 5 bases, and 9 bases had no gene match. CDR3 region: CASSTPGLAGEQYF. The CDR3 region has the DNA TGTGCCAGCTCAACTCCGGGACTAGCTGGTGAGCAGTACTTC.

The chain combines TRBV11-2 with TRBJ2-2; 7 nucleotides line up with TRBD2. J lost 4 bases, V lost 8 bases, and 10 bases had no gene match. Germline V lookup: CDR1 SGHAT, CDR2 FQNNGV. The CDR3 totals 15 residues. For the CDR3, the DNA is TGTGCCAGCCTCTTCCGGCGGGGGAGCACCGGGGAGCTGTTTTTT. This translates into CASLFRRGSTGELFF. Full variable domain (missing parts from reference TRBV11-2 and TRBJ2-2): EAGVAQSPRYKIIEKRQSVAFWCNPISGHATLYWYQQILGQGPKLLIQFQNNGVVDDSQLPKDRFSAERLKGVDSTLKIQPAKLEDSAVYLCASLFRRGSTGELFFGEGSRLTVL.

The CDR3 is CATSQSLPRSINTEAFF. DNA for the CDR3: TGTGCCACCAGCCAGTCCCTACCCAGGTCGATAAACACTGAAGCTTTCTTT. The chain joins TRBV24-1 to TRBJ1-1; no firm D call. The CDR3 extends over 17 amino acids. V was clipped by 7 bases and J by 2 bases, with 22 bases between them. Per germline, CDR1 KGHDR and CDR2 SFDVKD.

This clonotype was observed a few times. The chain combines TRBV6-1 with TRBJ2-2, with a possible D match to TRBD1 (6 bases). The CDR3 has 13 residues. CDR1 and CDR2 from the germline V gene are MNHNS and SASEGT. V gave up 6 bases and J gave up 8 bases, with 13 bases separating them. This CDR3 is CASRLTGVGELFF. In DNA form, the CDR3 reads TGTGCCAGCAGGTTGACAGGAGTGGGGGAGCTGTTTTTT.

The CDR3, as DNA: TGTGCCTGGAGTGTAAGAGAGAATTCACCCCTCCACTTT. This sequence encodes CAWSVRENSPLHF. This rearrangement joins TRBV30 to TRBJ1-6, with D unclear. Germline loops: CDR1 GTSNPN, CDR2 SVGIG (reference sequence). V was clipped by 0 bases and J by 7 bases, with 7 bases between them. CDR3 length: 13 amino acids.

The chain uses TRBV7-3 and TRBJ1-2; possibly TRBD1 for D (5 bases). V was shortened by 4 bases and J by 4 bases, with 16 bases between the two germline ends. The CDR3 length is 15 residues. Germline CDR1 is SGHTA and CDR2 is FQGTGA. CDR3 coding DNA: TGTGCCAGCAGCTCTATTGAGGACACAGGCTATGGCTACACCTTC. Translating gives CASSSIEDTGYGYTF.

V and J are TRBV4-1 and TRBJ2-1, with 11 nucleotides matching TRBD2. CDR1 is MGHRA and CDR2 is YSYEKL in the germline V gene. This CDR3 is built from 18 residues. V shed 4 bases, J shed 7 bases, and the junction held 15 bases outside the gene matches. The CDR3 bases are TGCGCCAGCAGCCGGAAGATCACCCTAGCGGGGGGCGTTAATGAGCAGTTCTTC. It specifies CASSRKITLAGGVNEQFF.